This TCR beta chain was recovered during a study of shared clonotypes between healthy human individuals. The sorted-subset replicate PCRs were given 200 ng DNA, which is tens of thousands of T cell genomes. Measured with immunoSEQ multiplex PCR; TCRdb has only the in-frame clones, and not every one. The sample shows fewer than 1.4 million clones, about 80% of them seen only once. CDR3 size: 13 residues. Germline V gives CDR1 SGHDT, CDR2 YYEEEE. Trimming took 6 bases from V and 2 from J; bases not matched to a gene: 3. Findings and caveats of the study: Clonotypes shared by all four donors outscored non-shared clonotypes in generation probability. Of the naive CD4 clonotypes, roughly 5.5% were shared across a handful of donors.

Division of CD4+ cells produced a CD45RA+ naive subset and a CD45RA-negative memory subset. A word on this clone: Its target is not known.

Sequenced input: memory CD4+ T cells from PBMCs. Subset noted: CD45RA-negative fraction. This clonotype was sampled from a man between 18 and 35 years old in good health. Some clones in this sample may be carry-over from other donors' samples. The genes are TRBV5-6 and TRBJ2-3; 7 bases line up with TRBD2. CDR3 amino acids: CASTLAITDTQYF. CDR3 bases: TGTGCCAGCACACTAGCGATCACAGATACGCAGTATTTT.